The 5 T cell receptor beta chains below come from one sample, sequenced in a study of a mutant IDH1 vaccine in newly diagnosed glioma. Antigens of these TCRs are unknown. Time point indicated: week 23, last vaccination. Topical imiquimod was applied with each vaccine dose, which held 300 ug of mutant IDH1 20-mer peptide. Profiled with immunoSEQ multiplex PCR; TCRdb holds only in-frame clones, not every one. The sample contains around 78,000 clones, around 85% of which appear only once. The specimen comprised PBMCs, sampled from a glioma patient whose treatment included an IDH1 peptide vaccine. The receptors derive from a man aged 30 to 39 with glioma. Some clones in this sample may be carry-over from other donors' samples.

This rearrangement joins TRBV7-8 to TRBJ1-2, with a weak D call TRBD1 (5 bases). The CDR3 covers 14 residues. Germline loops: CDR1 SGHVS, CDR2 FQNEAQ. The germline V and J ends were trimmed by 1 base and 4 bases, with 10 bases remaining between them. The CDR3 region has the DNA TGTGCCAGCAGCTTAGATCCAGGGAGCTATGGCTACACCTTC. Translated: CASSLDPGSYGYTF.

The rearrangement uses TRBV28 and TRBJ1-3, with a possible D match to TRBD1 (5 bases). This CDR3 has 18 amino acids. V was cut by 5 bases and J by 0 bases, with 20 bases left in between. CDR1 MDHEN and CDR2 SYDVKM come from the germline V gene. CDR3 residues: CASSKWARWGNSGNTIYF. For the CDR3, the DNA is TGTGCCAGCAGTAAATGGGCCCGGTGGGGCAACTCTGGAAACACCATATATTTT. Drawing the rest from reference TRBV28 and TRBJ1-3, the complete variable domain is DVKVTQSSRYLVKRTGEKVFLECVQDMDHENMFWYRQDPGLGLRLIYFSYDVKMKEKGDIPEGYSVSREKKERFSLILESASTNQTSMYLCASSKWARWGNSGNTIYFGEGSWLTVV.

This rearrangement joins TRBV5-6 to TRBJ2-2; 12 positions match TRBD1. This CDR3 spans 15 amino acids. With 3 bases clipped from V and 9 bases from J, the junction kept 6 bases outside the gene matches. Per germline, CDR1 SGHDT and CDR2 YYEEEE. CDR3 DNA sequence: TGTGCCAGCAGCTCCGGGACAGGGGGCATGCGGGAGCTGTTTTTT. Translating gives CASSSGTGGMRELFF.

V is TRBV7-6 and J is TRBJ2-1; D gene unclear. V was pared by 1 base and J by 15 bases, with 4 bases between. CDR1 is SGHVS, CDR2 FNYEAQ, per germline. The CDR3 extends over 9 amino acids. The CDR3 DNA is TGTGCCAGCAGCTTAGGTGCGTTCTTC. Translating gives CASSLGAFF.

The chain couples TRBV7-9 to TRBJ2-7, with D uncertain. V lost 2 bases and J 0 bases, leaving 8 bases between the germline ends. The CDR3 is 14 amino acids. In germline, CDR1 is SEHNR, CDR2 FQNEAQ (reference sequence). CDR3 sequence reads: CASSLYAHSYEQYF. In DNA, the CDR3 is TGTGCCAGCAGCTTATATGCGCACTCCTACGAGCAGTACTTC.